There are many counts of the clone carrying this T cell receptor beta chain. Its cognate antigen is unknown. This CDR3 contains 13 residues. From germline, CDR1 is MNHEY and CDR2 SVGAGI. The germline V and J ends were trimmed by 0 bases and 5 bases, with 8 bases remaining between them. This sample's RNA came from whole unsorted tissue. The entry originates in a study of tumor and adjacent non-tumor tissue in lung cancer. Study background: Stage I to III disease affected some 11 men and 5 women aged roughly 31 to 85. Study-wide results and limits: Compared with tumor, normal lung showed significantly lower TCR diversity.

TCRbeta libraries were built with three rounds of nested PCR, modified from ARM-PCR. Each CDR3 protein gets one entry after TCRdb re-called the multiplex PCR reads with MiXCR. Of 120,000 or so distinct CDR3 sequences in the sample, about 66% were seen once. The gene calls are TRBV6-5 and TRBJ2-7, with D maybe TRBD1 (5 bases). The source is a man younger than 40 with non-small cell lung cancer. Sequencing was performed on lung tumor tissue. CDR3 nucleotide sequence: TGTGCCAGCAGTTACTCCAGGGTCCACGAGCAGTACTTC. Translating it yields CASSYSRVHEQYF.